This T cell receptor beta chain was recovered during a study of blood T cell repertoires in COVID-19. As for the study in general: T cells, B-cell-depleted T cells, or PBMCs provided the cDNA or gDNA that served as material.

How the authors handled the data: Amplification of reference gene primers provided the estimated nucleated cell counts. Assay used: immunoSEQ multiplex PCR; TCRdb lists only in-frame clones, some missing. Clonal size and the V and J genes are those of that table, whereas D and trimming came from the DNA. The sample has about 220,000 clones; 82% are singletons. Germline V lookup: CDR1 MNHEY, CDR2 SMNVEV (reference sequence). The CDR3 runs to 16 residues. Trimming cost V 2 bases and J 2 bases, with 16 bases left between them. Patients in Seattle were enrolled during active infection, then followed longitudinally.

Sequencing was performed on peripheral blood. The J gene is TRBJ2-7, the V gene TRBV27; D possibly corresponds to TRBD2 (5 bases). The source is a woman in her 70s with COVID-19, enrolled during active disease. The CDR3 here is CASSLGPKRTPYEQYF. CDR3 in DNA: TGTGCCAGCAGTTTAGGGCCTAAGCGGACTCCCTACGAGCAGTACTTC.